A single sample gave rise to the 21 T cell receptor beta chains below, sequenced in a study of spatial heterogeneity in lung cancer. TCRdb fed the 5' RACE reads into MiXCR, producing one record per CDR3 protein. The table includes about 11,000 distinct CDR3 sequences, less than 4.5% detected once. Noted time point: sample taken at primary tumor resection. Unsorted whole RNA samples from tumor, nontumor lung or frozen PBMC were sequenced. The sequencing used PBMCs, collected at surgery. The receptors originated from a female donor with early-stage non-small cell lung cancer.

Judged by abundance, this clonotype is large. This beta chain turned up in a library designed for alpha chains; as an off-target read, its abundance says little. The gene calls are TRBV4-2 and TRBJ2-1, with D maybe TRBD2 (5 bases). This CDR3 contains 16 residues. Germline V gene data show CDR1 as LGHNA and CDR2 as YNFKEQ. V lost 1 base and J 2 bases, leaving 12 bases between the germline ends. CDR3 amino acids: CASSQARGGAYNEQFF. The CDR3, as DNA: TGTGCCAGCAGCCAAGCGCGAGGAGGCGCCTACAATGAGCAGTTCTTC.

This clonotype was seen repeatedly, ten times or more. This beta chain came through as a stray read in a library set up for alpha chains, and its size says little. The chain is built from TRBV4-3 and TRBJ2-2, with 7 bases identical to TRBD2. Trimming removed 5 bases from V and 3 bases from J; junction bases left unmatched: 9. Germline V gene sequence: CDR1 LGHNA, CDR2 YSLEER. The CDR3 runs 16 residues. Here the CDR3 reads CASSSYGGGDTGELFF. The CDR3, as DNA: TGCGCCAGCAGCTCTTATGGGGGAGGGGACACCGGGGAGCTGTTTTTT.

This clonotype was seen repeatedly, ten times or more. The size of this beta chain means little, since it is a stray read in a library made for alpha chains. J is TRBJ2-2 and V is TRBV6-1; D may be TRBD1 (5 bases). Trimming took off 3 bases at V and 2 bases at J, with 16 bases between the two ends. Looked up from germline, CDR1 is MNHNS and CDR2 is SASEGT. This CDR3 is 17 amino acids long. In DNA form, the CDR3 reads TGTGCCAGCAGTGACCGTTGGACATCTAGAAACACCGGGGAGCTGTTTTTT. Amino acids: CASSDRWTSRNTGELFF.

This clonotype was seen repeatedly, ten times or more. For a library built for alpha chains, this beta chain is a stray read; little rests on its size. V is TRBV2 and J is TRBJ2-1; the D is unclear. The CDR3 spans 13 residues. Deletions cut 4 bases from V and 8 bases from J, with 12 bases between. The germline gives CDR1 SNHLY, CDR2 FYNNEI. CDR3 region: CASSAGWVDEQFF. The CDR3 coding sequence is TGTGCCAGCAGTGCTGGCTGGGTCGATGAGCAGTTCTTC.

This clonotype was seen repeatedly, ten times or more. A library prepared for alpha chains yielded this beta chain as an off-target read; its size is of little meaning. The chain couples TRBV19 to TRBJ2-7; D is tentatively TRBD1 or TRBD2 (5 bases each). CDR3 length equals 13 residues. V was trimmed by 3 bases and J by 1 base, leaving 7 bases between them. Germline CDR1 LNHDA, CDR2 SQIVND (reference sequence). The CDR3 coding sequence is TGTGCCAGTAGTATTGAGGGGTCCTACGAGCAGTACTTC. Its protein is CASSIEGSYEQYF. The entire variable domain, with the rest obtained from reference TRBV19 and TRBJ2-7, is as follows: DGGITQSPKYLFRKEGQNVTLSCEQNLNHDAMYWYRQDPGQGLRLIYYSQIVNDFQKGDIAEGYSVSREKKESFPLTVTSAQKNPTAFYLCASSIEGSYEQYFGPGTRLTVT.

This clonotype was seen ten or more times. A library made for alpha chains picked up this beta chain off target, so its size means little. The genes are TRBV2 and TRBJ2-1; tentatively, D is TRBD1 or TRBD2 (6 bases each). This CDR3 region has 15 residues. V lost 4 bases and J 2 bases, leaving 12 bases between the germline ends. Germline V gene data show CDR1 as SNHLY and CDR2 as FYNNEI. DNA for the CDR3: TGTGCCAGCAGTGCCGGGGGCGGGACCTACAATGAGCAGTTCTTC. This encodes CASSAGGGTYNEQFF.

This clonotype has at least ten counts. This beta chain is an unintended read in a library built for alpha chains; its size means little. The chain employs TRBV20-1 and TRBJ2-7, with 10 bases identical to TRBD2. The CDR3 is 13 amino acids. The germline CDR1 and CDR2 sequences are DFQATT and SNEGSKA (reference sequence). The V gene end was trimmed by 3 bases and the J gene end by 4 bases; junction bases not matched to a gene: 3. The CDR3 nucleotides are TGCAGTGCTAGTAAACTAGCGGGATACGAGCAGTACTTC. It codes for CSASKLAGYEQYF.

This clonotype was counted ten times or more. This beta chain came through as a stray read in a library set up for alpha chains, and its size says little. The V and J genes are TRBV7-8 and TRBJ2-2; D remains unclear. The CDR3 runs to 13 residues. With 5 bases removed from V and 5 bases from J, the gap between germline ends came to 9 bases. Germline CDR1 SGHVS, CDR2 FQNEAQ. The CDR3 DNA reads as TGTGCCAGCAGCCCCCAAGGAACCGGGGAGCTGTTTTTT. Amino acids: CASSPQGTGELFF.

The table lists this clonotype with a few counts. The library was built for alpha chains, so this beta chain is an off-target read and its size means little. This chain joins TRBV12-3 or TRBV12-4 and TRBJ2-7; 8 nucleotides match TRBD2. V lost 9 bases, J lost 4 bases, and 5 bases stayed unmatched. The CDR3 has 12 residues. The CDR3 DNA reads TGTGCCAGTCGAGCGGGAGTTTACGAGCAGTACTTC. It yields the protein CASRAGVYEQYF.

At least ten counts were recorded for this clonotype. Because the library targeted alpha chains, this beta chain is an off-target read whose size means little. The rearrangement joins TRBV2 to TRBJ2-2; TRBD2 agrees at 8 bases. V lost 4 bases, J lost 5 bases, and 9 bases stayed unmatched. Germline CDR1 is SNHLY and CDR2 is FYNNEI. This CDR3 has 16 residues. CDR3 in DNA: TGTGCCAGCAGTGCCCAGCGGGGGCGGGGAACCGGGGAGCTGTTTTTT. It is translated as CASSAQRGRGTGELFF.

About this clonotype: This beta chain lies outside the target of a library built for alpha chains; its clone size means little. V is TRBV3-1 and J is TRBJ1-2, with a possible D match to TRBD1 (5 bases). Germline V CDR1 and CDR2: LGHDT, YNNKEL (reference sequence). The CDR3 has 17 residues. The V end lost 0 bases, the J end lost 4 bases, and 18 bases lay between the germline ends. The CDR3 loop is CASSQEVQGRFGYGYTF. The CDR3 DNA follows: TGTGCCAGCAGCCAAGAGGTCCAGGGTAGGTTCGGCTATGGCTACACCTTC.

As regards this clonotype: Compared with germline, one end of the junction differs, possibly owing to a read error. Because the library targeted alpha chains, this beta chain is an off-target read whose size means little. The genes are TRBV7-2 and TRBJ2-5, with unresolved D. Germline assignment: CDR1 SGHTA and CDR2 FQGNSA. The CDR3 runs to 13 residues. The CDR3 sequence: CASSSESQGTQYF. In DNA form, the CDR3 reads TGTGCCAGCAGCTCGGAGTCCCAAGGGACCCAGTACTTC.

There are many counts of this clonotype. Since the library was made to target alpha chains, this beta chain is a stray read and its abundance is not meaningful. V gene TRBV5-6 combines with J gene TRBJ1-6, with no clear D. Germline CDR1 reads SGHDT; CDR2 reads YYEEEE. Trimming removed 4 bases from V and 2 bases from J, with 7 bases in between. This CDR3 region has 14 residues. CDR3 loop: CASSPRTYNSPLHF. The DNA of the CDR3 is TGTGCCAGCAGCCCAAGAACCTATAATTCACCCCTCCACTTT.

This clonotype occurred a few times. A library prepared for alpha chains yielded this beta chain as an off-target read; its size is of little meaning. The genes are TRBV19 and TRBJ1-5, with D possibly being TRBD1 (5 bases). This CDR3 spans 13 amino acids. The germline gives CDR1 LNHDA, CDR2 SQIVND (reference sequence). V lost 6 bases and J lost 6, with 12 bases in between. The DNA of the CDR3 is TGTGCCAGTAGCCAGGGTACGGTTCAGCCCCAGCATTTT. The encoded protein is CASSQGTVQPQHF.

This clonotype was picked up many times. This beta chain appears as a stray read in a library generated for alpha chains; its size is not informative. CDR3 protein: CASSALPKQTPTYEQYF. CDR3 coding DNA: TGTGCCAGCAGCGCCCTCCCTAAACAGACCCCCACCTACGAGCAGTACTTC. This rearrangement joins TRBV9 to TRBJ2-7; no firm D call. This CDR3 comprises 17 residues. V was pared by 3 bases and J by 2 bases, with 21 bases between. Germline assignment: CDR1 SGDLS and CDR2 YYNGEE.

In its sample, this clonotype was seen many times. This beta chain appears as a stray read in a library generated for alpha chains; its size is not informative. The genes are TRBV7-9 and TRBJ2-1, with TRBD2 matching over 8 bases. Germline CDR1 and CDR2: SEHNR and FQNEAQ (reference sequence). CDR3 length: 18 amino acids. J was trimmed by 7 bases and V by 5 bases; bases with no gene match: 19. CDR3 coding DNA: TGTGCCAGCAGCCCAGACCCCCCGACGGGAGGGCCTAGGAATGAGCAGTTCTTC. It yields the protein CASSPDPPTGGPRNEQFF.

This clonotype showed up many times. This beta chain represents an off-target read in a library built for alpha chains; its size is of limited meaning. The chain joins TRBV10-3 to TRBJ2-1, with D perhaps TRBD1 (8 bases). The CDR3 has 18 amino acids. The germline V gene has CDR1 ENHRY and CDR2 SYGVKD. V was pared by 2 bases and J by 0 bases, with 17 bases between. The CDR3 loop is CAISEGQGGGHSYNEQFF. The CDR3 DNA reads TGTGCCATCAGTGAGGGACAGGGCGGGGGCCACTCCTACAATGAGCAGTTCTTC.

Worth noting for this clonotype: Found in a library prepared for alpha chains, this beta chain is an off-target read, and its abundance has little meaning. The chain recombines TRBV28 with TRBJ2-3; 16 nucleotides match TRBD2. V lost 4 bases and J lost 9; bases outside the gene matches: 13. The germline V gene has CDR1 MDHEN and CDR2 SYDVKM. This CDR3 region has 18 residues. In nucleotides, the CDR3 is TGTGCCAGCAGTTCGCTCGGGACTAGCGGGAGGGCCTCATCAACGCAGTATTTT. Translation: CASSSLGTSGRASSTQYF.

Many counts were recorded for this clonotype. This beta chain is off target for a library built for alpha chains, so its abundance means little. The chain joins TRBV27 to TRBJ2-1, with 10 bases matching TRBD2. This CDR3 is built from 14 residues. CDR1 is MNHEY, CDR2 SMNVEV, per germline (reference sequence). The trim removed 4 bases at V and 4 bases at J, leaving 1 base unmatched. The DNA of the CDR3 is TGTGCCAGCAGTTGGACTAGCGGTTACAATGAGCAGTTCTTC. This translates into CASSWTSGYNEQFF.

This clonotype was found many times. This beta chain slipped into a library made for alpha chains as a stray read, so its size is not meaningful. The rearrangement links TRBV12-3 or TRBV12-4 to TRBJ2-7, with D tentatively TRBD2 (6 bases). Trimming removed 2 bases from V and 0 bases from J, with 14 bases in between. The CDR3 is 16 amino acids. The CDR3, as DNA: TGTGCCAGCAGTTTAACGGGCGGGATGAGCTCCTACGAGCAGTACTTC. Encoded protein: CASSLTGGMSSYEQYF.

This clonotype was picked up many times. This beta chain came through as a stray read in a library set up for alpha chains, and its size says little. The chain is built from TRBV12-3 or TRBV12-4 and TRBJ2-4; 10 bases map to TRBD1. The CDR3 runs to 16 residues. Trimming removed 5 bases from V and 9 bases from J; junction bases left unmatched: 13. For the CDR3, the DNA is TGTGCCAGCAGTCCCCCCACCGGGACAGGGGTTAGCATTCAGTACTTC. Protein sequence: CASSPPTGTGVSIQYF.